The clone carrying this T cell receptor beta chain was detected ten times or more. This entry is derived from a study of early T cells in non-severe SARS-CoV-2 infection. Each CDR3 protein is one row after TCRdb ran MiXCR on the 5' RACE reads. This sample has tens of thousands of distinct CDR3 sequences, with approximately 6% found just once. CDR3 size: 13 residues. Germline lookup yields CDR1 DFQATT and CDR2 SNEGSKA (reference sequence). V was trimmed by 3 bases and J by 8 bases, leaving 16 bases between them. The sequence derives from an adult who was a healthcare worker with PCR-confirmed SARS-CoV-2 infection or an uninfected control (not recorded which). The chain uses TRBV20-1 and TRBJ1-2; D is ambiguous. The sequencing sample was made of whole blood. CDR3 loop: CSARPPPATGYTF. Written as DNA, the CDR3 is TGCAGTGCTAGGCCCCCGCCAGCGACCGGCTACACCTTC.